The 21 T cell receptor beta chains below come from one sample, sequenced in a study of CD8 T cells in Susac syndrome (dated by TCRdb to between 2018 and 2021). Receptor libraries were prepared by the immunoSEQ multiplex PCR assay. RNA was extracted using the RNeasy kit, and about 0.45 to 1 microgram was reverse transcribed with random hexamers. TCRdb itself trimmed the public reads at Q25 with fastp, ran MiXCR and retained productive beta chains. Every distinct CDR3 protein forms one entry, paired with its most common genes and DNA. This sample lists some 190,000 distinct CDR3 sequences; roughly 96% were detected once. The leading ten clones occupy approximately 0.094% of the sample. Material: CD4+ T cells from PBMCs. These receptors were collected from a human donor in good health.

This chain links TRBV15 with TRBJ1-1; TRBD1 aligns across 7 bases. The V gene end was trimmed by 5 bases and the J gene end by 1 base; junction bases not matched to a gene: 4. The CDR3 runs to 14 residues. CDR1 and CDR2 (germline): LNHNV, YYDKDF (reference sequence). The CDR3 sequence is CATSVRQGNTEAFF. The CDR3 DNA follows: TGTGCCACCAGCGTTCGACAGGGGAACACTGAAGCTTTCTTT.

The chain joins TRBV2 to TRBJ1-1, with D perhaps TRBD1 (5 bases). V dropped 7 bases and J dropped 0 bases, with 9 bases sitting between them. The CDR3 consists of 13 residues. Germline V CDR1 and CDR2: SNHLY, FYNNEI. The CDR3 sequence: CASTVQVNTEAFF. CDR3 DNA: TGTGCCAGCACTGTACAGGTGAACACTGAAGCTTTCTTT.

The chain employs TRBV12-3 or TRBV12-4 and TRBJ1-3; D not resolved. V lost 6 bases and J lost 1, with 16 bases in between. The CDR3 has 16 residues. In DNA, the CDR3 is TGTGCCAGCAGAGGACCGGGGATCGGATCTGGAAACACCATATATTTT. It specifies CASRGPGIGSGNTIYF.

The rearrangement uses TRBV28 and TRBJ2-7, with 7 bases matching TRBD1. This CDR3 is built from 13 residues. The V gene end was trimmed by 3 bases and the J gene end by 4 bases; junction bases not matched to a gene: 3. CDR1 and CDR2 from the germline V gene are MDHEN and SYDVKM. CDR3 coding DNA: TGTGCCAGCAGTTTGAACAGGGGTTACGAGCAGTACTTC. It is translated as CASSLNRGYEQYF.

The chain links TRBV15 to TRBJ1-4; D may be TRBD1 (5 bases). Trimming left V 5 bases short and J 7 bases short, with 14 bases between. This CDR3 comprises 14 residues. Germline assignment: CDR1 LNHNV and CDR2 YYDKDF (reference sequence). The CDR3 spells CATSLPGVREKLFF. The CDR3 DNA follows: TGTGCCACCAGCCTCCCGGGGGTGCGTGAAAAACTGTTTTTT.

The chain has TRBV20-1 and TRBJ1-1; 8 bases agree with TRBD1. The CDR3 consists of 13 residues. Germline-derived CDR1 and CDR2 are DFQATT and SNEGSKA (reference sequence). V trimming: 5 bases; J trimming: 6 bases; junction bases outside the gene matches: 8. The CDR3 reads CSALDRGSAEAFF. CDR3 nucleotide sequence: TGCAGTGCTCTTGACAGGGGCTCGGCTGAAGCTTTCTTT.

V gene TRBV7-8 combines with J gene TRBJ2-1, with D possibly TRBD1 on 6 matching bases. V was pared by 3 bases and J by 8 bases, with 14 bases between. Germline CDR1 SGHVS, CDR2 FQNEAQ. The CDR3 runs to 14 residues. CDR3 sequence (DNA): TGTGCCAGCAGCTTCAGGACAGCTGCAGATGAGCAGTTCTTC. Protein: CASSFRTAADEQFF.

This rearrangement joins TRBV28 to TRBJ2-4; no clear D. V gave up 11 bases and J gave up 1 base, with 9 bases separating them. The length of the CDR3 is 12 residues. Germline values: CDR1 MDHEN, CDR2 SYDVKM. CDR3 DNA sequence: TGTGCCCCACCTGGGGCCAAAAACATTCAGTACTTC. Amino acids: CAPPGAKNIQYF.

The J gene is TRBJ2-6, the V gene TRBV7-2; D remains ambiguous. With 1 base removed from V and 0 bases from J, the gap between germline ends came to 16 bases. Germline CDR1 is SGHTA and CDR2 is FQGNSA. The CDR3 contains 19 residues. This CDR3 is CASSLEPVVLNSGANVLTF. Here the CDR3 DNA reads TGTGCCAGCAGCTTAGAGCCGGTCGTCCTTAACTCTGGGGCCAACGTCCTGACTTTC.

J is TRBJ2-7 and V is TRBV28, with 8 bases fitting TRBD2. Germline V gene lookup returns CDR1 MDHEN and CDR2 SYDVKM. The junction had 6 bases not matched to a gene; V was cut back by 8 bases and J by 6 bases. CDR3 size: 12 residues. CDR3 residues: CASGLAGFEQYV. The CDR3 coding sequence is TGTGCCAGCGGATTAGCGGGGTTCGAGCAGTACGTC.

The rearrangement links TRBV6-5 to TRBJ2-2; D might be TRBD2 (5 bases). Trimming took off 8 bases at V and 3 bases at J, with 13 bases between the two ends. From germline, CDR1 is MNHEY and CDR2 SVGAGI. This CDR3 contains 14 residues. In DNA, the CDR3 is TGTGCCAGCGAGGGTTCAGCGGACACCGGGGAGCTGTTTTTT. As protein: CASEGSADTGELFF.

CDR3: CASTQGHLVNEQFF. Here the CDR3 DNA reads TGTGCCAGCACCCAGGGGCACTTAGTGAATGAGCAGTTCTTC. The rearrangement uses TRBV9 and TRBJ2-1; D may be TRBD1 (6 bases). Germline-derived CDR1 and CDR2 are SGDLS and YYNGEE. V gave up 6 bases and J gave up 7 bases, with 17 bases separating them. This CDR3 contains 14 residues.

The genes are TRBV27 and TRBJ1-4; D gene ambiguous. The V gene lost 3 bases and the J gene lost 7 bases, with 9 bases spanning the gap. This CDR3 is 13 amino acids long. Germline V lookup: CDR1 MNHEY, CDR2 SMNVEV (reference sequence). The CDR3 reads CASSFEIGEKLFF. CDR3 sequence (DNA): TGTGCCAGCAGTTTCGAGATTGGTGAAAAACTGTTTTTT.

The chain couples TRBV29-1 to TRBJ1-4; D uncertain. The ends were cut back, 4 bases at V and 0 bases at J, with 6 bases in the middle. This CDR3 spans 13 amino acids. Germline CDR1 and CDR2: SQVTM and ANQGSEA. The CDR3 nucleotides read TGCAGCGTTGGCTCTGCAACTAATGAAAAACTGTTTTTT. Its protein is CSVGSATNEKLFF.

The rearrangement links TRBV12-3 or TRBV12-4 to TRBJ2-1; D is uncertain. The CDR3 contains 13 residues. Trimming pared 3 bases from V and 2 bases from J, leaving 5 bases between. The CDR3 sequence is CASSFGPYNEQFF. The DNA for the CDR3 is TGTGCCAGCAGTTTCGGGCCCTACAATGAGCAGTTCTTC.

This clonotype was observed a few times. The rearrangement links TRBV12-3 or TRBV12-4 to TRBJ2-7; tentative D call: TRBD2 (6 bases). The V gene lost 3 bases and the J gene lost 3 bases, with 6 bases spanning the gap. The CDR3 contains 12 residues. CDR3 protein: CASSFGSYEQYV. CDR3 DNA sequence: TGTGCCAGCAGTTTCGGGAGCTACGAGCAGTACGTC.

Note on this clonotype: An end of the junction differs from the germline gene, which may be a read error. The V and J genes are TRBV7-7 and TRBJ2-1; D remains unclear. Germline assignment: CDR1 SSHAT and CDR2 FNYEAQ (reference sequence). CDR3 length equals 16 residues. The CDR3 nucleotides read TGTGCTAGCAGCCCCGGTGCCCCAGCAGAAGACAATGAGCAGTTCTTC. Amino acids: CASSPGAPAEDNEQFF.

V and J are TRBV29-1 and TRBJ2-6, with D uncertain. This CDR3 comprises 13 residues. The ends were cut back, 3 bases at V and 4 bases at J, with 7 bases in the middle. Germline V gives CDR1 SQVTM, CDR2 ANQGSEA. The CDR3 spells CSVDEEGANVLTF. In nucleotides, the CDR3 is TGCAGCGTTGACGAGGAGGGGGCCAACGTCCTGACTTTC.

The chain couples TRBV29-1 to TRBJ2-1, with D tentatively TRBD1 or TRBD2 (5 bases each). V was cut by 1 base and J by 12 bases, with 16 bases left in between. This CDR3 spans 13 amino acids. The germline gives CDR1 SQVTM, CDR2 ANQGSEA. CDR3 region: CSVEVMARDPQFF. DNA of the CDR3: TGCAGCGTTGAAGTAATGGCCCGGGACCCGCAGTTCTTC.

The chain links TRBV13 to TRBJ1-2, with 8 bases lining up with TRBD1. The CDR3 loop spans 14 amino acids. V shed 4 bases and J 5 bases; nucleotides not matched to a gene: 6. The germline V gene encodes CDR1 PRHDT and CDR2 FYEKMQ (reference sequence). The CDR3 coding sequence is TGTGCCAGCAGCTCCGCAGGGGGCGGGTATGGCTACACCTTC. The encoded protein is CASSSAGGGYGYTF. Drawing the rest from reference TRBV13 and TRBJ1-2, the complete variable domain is AAGVIQSPRHLIKEKRETATLKCYPIPRHDTVYWYQQGPGQDPQFLISFYEKMQSDKGSIPDRFSAQQFSDYHSELNMSSLELGDSALYFCASSSAGGGYGYTFGSGTRLTVV.

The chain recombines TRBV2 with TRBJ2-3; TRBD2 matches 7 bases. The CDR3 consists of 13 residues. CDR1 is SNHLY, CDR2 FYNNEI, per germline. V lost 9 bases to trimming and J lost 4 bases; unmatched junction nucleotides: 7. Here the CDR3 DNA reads TGTGCCAGGGGGGAGGGAAACTCAGATACGCAGTATTTT. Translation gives CARGEGNSDTQYF.